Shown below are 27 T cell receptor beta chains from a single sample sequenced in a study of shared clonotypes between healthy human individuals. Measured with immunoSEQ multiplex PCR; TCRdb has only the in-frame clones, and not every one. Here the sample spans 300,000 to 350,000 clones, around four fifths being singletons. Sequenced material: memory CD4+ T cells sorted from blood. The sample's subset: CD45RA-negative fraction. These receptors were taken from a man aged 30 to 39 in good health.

The CDR3 spells CASSPNPGAEDQETQYF. Written as DNA, the CDR3 is TGTGCCAGCAGTCCGAATCCGGGCGCCGAGGACCAAGAGACCCAGTACTTC. The V gene is TRBV28, the J gene TRBJ2-5; D unclear. The V gene lost 5 bases and the J gene lost 0 bases, with 19 bases spanning the gap. Per germline, CDR1 MDHEN and CDR2 SYDVKM. This CDR3 has 17 residues. The full variable domain, completed using reference TRBV28 and TRBJ2-5, is DVKVTQSSRYLVKRTGEKVFLECVQDMDHENMFWYRQDPGLGLRLIYFSYDVKMKEKGDIPEGYSVSREKKERFSLILESASTNQTSMYLCASSPNPGAEDQETQYFGPGTRLLVL.

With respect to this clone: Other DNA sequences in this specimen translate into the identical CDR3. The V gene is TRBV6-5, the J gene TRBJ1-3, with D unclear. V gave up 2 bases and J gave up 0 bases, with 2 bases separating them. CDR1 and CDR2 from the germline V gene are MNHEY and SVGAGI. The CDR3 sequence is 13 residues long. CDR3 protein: CASSYTSGNTIYF. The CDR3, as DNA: TGTGCCAGCAGTTACACCTCTGGAAACACCATATATTTT.

The CDR3 DNA is TGTGCCAGCAGCCCACTAGTGACCTCCACAGATACGCAGTATTTT. Translation: CASSPLVTSTDTQYF. The rearrangement uses TRBV11-2 and TRBJ2-3; D might be TRBD2 (5 bases). Germline assignment: CDR1 SGHAT and CDR2 FQNNGV. V was shortened by 5 bases and J by 2 bases, with 14 bases between the two germline ends. The CDR3 consists of 15 residues.

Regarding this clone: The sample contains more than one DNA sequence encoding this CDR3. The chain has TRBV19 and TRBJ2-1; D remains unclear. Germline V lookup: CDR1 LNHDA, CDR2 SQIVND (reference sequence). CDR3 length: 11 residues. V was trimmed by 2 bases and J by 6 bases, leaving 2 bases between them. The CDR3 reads CASSIFNEQFF. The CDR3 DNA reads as TGTGCCAGTAGTATATTCAATGAGCAGTTCTTC.

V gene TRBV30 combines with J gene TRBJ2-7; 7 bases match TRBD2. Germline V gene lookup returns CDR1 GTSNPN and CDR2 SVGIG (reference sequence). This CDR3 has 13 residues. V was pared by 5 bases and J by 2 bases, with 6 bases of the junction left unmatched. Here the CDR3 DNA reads TGTGCCTGGGGCCACGGACTAGCCTACGAGCAGTACTTC. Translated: CAWGHGLAYEQYF.

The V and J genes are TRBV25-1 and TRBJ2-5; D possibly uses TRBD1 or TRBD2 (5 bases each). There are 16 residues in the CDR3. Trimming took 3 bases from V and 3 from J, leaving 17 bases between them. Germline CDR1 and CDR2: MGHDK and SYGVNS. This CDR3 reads CASSDLGRDLKETQYF. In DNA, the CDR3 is TGTGCCAGCAGTGACCTGGGACGCGACCTGAAAGAGACCCAGTACTTC. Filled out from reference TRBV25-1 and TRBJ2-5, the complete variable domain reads EADIYQTPRYLVIGTGKKITLECSQTMGHDKMYWYQQDPGMELHLIHYSYGVNSTEKGDLSSESTVSRIRTEHFPLTLESARPSHTSQYLCASSDLGRDLKETQYFGPGTRLLVL.

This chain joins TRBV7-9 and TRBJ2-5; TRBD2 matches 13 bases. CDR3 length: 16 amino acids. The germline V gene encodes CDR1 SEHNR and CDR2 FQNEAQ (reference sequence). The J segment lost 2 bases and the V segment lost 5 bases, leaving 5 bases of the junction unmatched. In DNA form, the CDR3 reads TGTGCCAGCAGCCCAGGGACTAGCGGGGAACAAGAGACCCAGTACTTC. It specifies CASSPGTSGEQETQYF.

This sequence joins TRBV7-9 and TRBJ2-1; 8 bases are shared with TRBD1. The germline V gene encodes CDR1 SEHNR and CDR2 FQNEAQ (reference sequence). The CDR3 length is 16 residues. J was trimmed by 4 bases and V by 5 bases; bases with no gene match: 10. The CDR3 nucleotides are TGTGCCAGCAGCAAGGGGGATAACAGGGGGTACAATGAGCAGTTCTTC. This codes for CASSKGDNRGYNEQFF.

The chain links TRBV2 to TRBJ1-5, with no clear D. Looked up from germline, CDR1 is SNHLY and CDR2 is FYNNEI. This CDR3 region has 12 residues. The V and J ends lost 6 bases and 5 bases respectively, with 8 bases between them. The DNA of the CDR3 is TGTGCCAGCAGGGTCGCCGATCAGCCCCAGCATTTT. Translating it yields CASRVADQPQHF.

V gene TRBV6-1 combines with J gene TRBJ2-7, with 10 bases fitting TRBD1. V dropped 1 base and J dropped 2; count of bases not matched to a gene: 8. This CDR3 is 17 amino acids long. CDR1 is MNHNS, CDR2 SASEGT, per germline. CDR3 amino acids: CASSEVGAGTGAYEQYF. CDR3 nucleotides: TGTGCCAGCAGTGAAGTGGGCGCCGGGACAGGGGCCTACGAGCAGTACTTC.

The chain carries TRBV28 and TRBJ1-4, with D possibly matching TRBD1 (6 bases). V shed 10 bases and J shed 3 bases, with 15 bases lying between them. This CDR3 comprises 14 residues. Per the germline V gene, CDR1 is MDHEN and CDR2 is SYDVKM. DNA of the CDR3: TGTGCCACCGAGGGGGGGGCGGCTAATGAAAAACTGTTTTTT. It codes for CATEGGAANEKLFF.

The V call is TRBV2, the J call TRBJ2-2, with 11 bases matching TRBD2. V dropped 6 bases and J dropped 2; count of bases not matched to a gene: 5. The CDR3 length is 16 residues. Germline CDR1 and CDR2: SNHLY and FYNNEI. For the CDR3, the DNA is TGTGCCAGCAGACATACTAGCGGGAGAAACACCGGGGAGCTGTTTTTT. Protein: CASRHTSGRNTGELFF. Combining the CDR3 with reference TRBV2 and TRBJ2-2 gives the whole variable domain EPEVTQTPSHQVTQMGQEVILRCVPISNHLYFYWYRQILGQKVEFLVSFYNNEISEKSEIFDDQFSVERPDGSNFTLKIRSTKLEDSAMYFCASRHTSGRNTGELFFGEGSRLTVL.

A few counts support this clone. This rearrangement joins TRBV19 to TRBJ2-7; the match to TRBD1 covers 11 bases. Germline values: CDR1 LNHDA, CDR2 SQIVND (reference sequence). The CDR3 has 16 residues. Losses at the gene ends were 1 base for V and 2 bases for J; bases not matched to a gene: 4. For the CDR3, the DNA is TGTGCCAGTAGTATAGGCTGGACAGGGGGCACCTACGAGCAGTACTTC. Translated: CASSIGWTGGTYEQYF.

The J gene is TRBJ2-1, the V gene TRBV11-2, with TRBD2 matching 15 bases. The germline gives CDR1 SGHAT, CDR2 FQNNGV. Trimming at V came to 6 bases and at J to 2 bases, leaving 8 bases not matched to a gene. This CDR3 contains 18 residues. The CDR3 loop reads CASSRGLAGGPTYNEQFF. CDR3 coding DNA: TGTGCCAGCAGTCGCGGACTAGCGGGAGGGCCAACCTACAATGAGCAGTTCTTC.

The CDR3 loop is CASSSLASGRSGELFF. CDR3 nucleotides: TGTGCCAGCAGCTCCCTGGCCAGCGGGAGGTCCGGGGAGCTGTTTTTT. The J gene is TRBJ2-2, the V gene TRBV7-2; TRBD2 matches at 9 bases. Germline trimming cut 4 bases from V and 6 bases from J; bases unmatched to any gene: 9. CDR1 is SGHTA and CDR2 is FQGNSA in the germline V gene. The CDR3 totals 16 residues.

The CDR3 sequence: CASSPSGRGYNEQFF. In DNA, the CDR3 is TGTGCCAGCAGCCCGAGCGGGAGGGGCTACAATGAGCAGTTCTTC. The chain uses TRBV5-4 and TRBJ2-1; 10 bases fit TRBD2. The germline V gene has CDR1 SGHNT and CDR2 YYREEE (reference sequence). V was clipped by 4 bases and J by 3 bases; unmatched bases: 4. The CDR3 totals 15 residues.

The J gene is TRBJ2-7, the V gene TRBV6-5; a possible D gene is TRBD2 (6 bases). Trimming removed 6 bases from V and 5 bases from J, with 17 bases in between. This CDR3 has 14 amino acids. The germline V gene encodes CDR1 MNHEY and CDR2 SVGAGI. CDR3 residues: CASSSTGTLNEQYF. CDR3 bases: TGTGCCAGCAGCTCCACCGGGACTTTGAACGAGCAGTACTTC.

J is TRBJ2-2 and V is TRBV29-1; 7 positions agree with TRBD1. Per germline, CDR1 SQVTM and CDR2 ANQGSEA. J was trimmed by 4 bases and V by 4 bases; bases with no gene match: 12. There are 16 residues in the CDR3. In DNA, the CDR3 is TGCAGCGTTGCGTTCCCGACAGGGCCGGGCACCGGGGAGCTGTTTTTT. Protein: CSVAFPTGPGTGELFF.

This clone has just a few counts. In nucleotides, the CDR3 is TGTGCCAGCAGCTCGTTAGGGAGGAGCACCGGGGAGCTGTTTTTT. Protein: CASSSLGRSTGELFF. The gene calls are TRBV5-5 and TRBJ2-2; D may be TRBD2 (6 bases). V lost 3 bases and J lost 4, with 13 bases in between. The CDR3 sequence is 15 residues long. Germline V gives CDR1 SGHKS, CDR2 YYEKEE (reference sequence).

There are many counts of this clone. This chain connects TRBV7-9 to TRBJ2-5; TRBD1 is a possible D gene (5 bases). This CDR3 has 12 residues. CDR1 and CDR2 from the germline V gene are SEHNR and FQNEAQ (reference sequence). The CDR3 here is CAVHQGQETQYF. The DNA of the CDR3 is TGTGCTGTCCATCAGGGCCAAGAGACCCAGTACTTC. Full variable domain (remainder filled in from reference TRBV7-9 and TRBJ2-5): DTGVSQNPRHKITKRGQNVTFRCDPISEHNRLYWYRQTLGQGPEFLTYFQNEAQLEKSRLLSDRFSAERPKGSFSTLEIQRTEQGDSAMYLCAVHQGQETQYFGPGTRLLVL.

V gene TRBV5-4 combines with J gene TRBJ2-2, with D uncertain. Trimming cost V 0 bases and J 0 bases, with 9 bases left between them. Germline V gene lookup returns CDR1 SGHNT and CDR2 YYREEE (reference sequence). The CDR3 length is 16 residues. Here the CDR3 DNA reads TGTGCCAGCAGCTTGGGTATCGCGCCGAACACCGGGGAGCTGTTTTTT. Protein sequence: CASSLGIAPNTGELFF.

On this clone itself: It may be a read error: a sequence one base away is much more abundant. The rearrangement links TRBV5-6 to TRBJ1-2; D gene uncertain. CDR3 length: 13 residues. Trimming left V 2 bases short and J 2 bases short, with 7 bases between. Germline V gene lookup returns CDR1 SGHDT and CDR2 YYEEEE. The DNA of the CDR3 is TGTGCCAGCAGCTTCGGGTCCAACTATGGCTACACCTTC. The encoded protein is CASSFGSNYGYTF.

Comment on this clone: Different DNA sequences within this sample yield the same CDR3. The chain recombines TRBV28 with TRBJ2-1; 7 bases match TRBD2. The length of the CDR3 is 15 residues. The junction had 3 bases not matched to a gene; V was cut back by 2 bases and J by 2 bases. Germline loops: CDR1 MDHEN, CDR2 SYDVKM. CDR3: CASSLAGAPYNEQFF. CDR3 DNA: TGTGCCAGCAGTTTAGCGGGAGCGCCCTACAATGAGCAGTTCTTC.

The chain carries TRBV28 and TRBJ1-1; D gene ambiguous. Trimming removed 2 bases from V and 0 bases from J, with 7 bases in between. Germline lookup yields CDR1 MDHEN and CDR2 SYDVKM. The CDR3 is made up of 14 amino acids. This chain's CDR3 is CASSLDSVNTEAFF. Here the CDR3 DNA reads TGTGCCAGCAGTTTAGATTCGGTGAACACTGAAGCTTTCTTT.

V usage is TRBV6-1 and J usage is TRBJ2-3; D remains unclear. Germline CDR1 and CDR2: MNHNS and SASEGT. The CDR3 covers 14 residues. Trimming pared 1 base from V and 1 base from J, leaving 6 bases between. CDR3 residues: CASSEGWGTDTQYF. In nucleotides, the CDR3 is TGTGCCAGCAGTGAAGGGTGGGGCACAGATACGCAGTATTTT.

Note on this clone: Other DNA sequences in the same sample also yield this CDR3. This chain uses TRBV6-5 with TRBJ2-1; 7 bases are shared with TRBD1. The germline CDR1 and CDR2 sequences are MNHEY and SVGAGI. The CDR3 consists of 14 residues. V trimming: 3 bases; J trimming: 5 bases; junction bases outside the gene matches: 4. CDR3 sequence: CASSYRDRDNEQFF. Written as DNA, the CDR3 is TGTGCCAGCAGTTATAGAGACAGGGACAATGAGCAGTTCTTC.

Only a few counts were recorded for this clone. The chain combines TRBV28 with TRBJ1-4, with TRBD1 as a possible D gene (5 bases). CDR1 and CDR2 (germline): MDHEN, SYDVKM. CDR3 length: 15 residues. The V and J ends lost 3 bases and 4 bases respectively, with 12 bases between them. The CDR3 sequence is CASSFSGGSNEKLFF. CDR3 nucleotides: TGTGCCAGCAGTTTTTCGGGGGGGAGTAATGAAAAACTGTTTTTT.